These 25 T cell receptor beta chains were sequenced from one sample in a study of Graves' ophthalmopathy and Graves' hyperthyroidism. Investigators amplified TCR beta CDR3 regions from RNA transcripts. Following a first-round RT-PCR that used HTBI primers, a second-round multiplex PCR was carried out. A single record per CDR3 protein comes from TCRdb applying MiXCR to the multiplex PCR reads. This sample has about 740,000 distinct CDR3 sequences, with 40% found just once. Sequencing was carried out using peripheral blood. Source of these receptors: an adult man with Graves' ophthalmopathy.

This clonotype was counted only a few times. The V call is TRBV5-1, the J call TRBJ2-7; 11 nucleotides align to TRBD2. Germline CDR1 and CDR2: SGHRS and YFSETQ. This CDR3 has 17 residues. With V trimmed by 4 bases and J by 0 bases, 9 bases remained unmatched. CDR3 residues: CASSPLGLAGSSYEQYF. The CDR3 DNA sequence: TGCGCCAGCAGCCCCCTCGGACTAGCGGGTAGCTCCTACGAGCAGTACTTC.

This clonotype has at least ten counts. The CDR3 region has the DNA TGTGCCACCAGTGCCCAGGCTACGGGAGGGGCGGAGACCCAGTACTTC. It yields the protein CATSAQATGGAETQYF. The rearrangement joins TRBV24-1 to TRBJ2-5, with TRBD2 identical over 8 bases. The CDR3 is 16 amino acids. Per the germline V gene, CDR1 is KGHDR and CDR2 is SFDVKD. Trimming cost V 5 bases and J 5 bases; bases outside gene matches: 12.

This clonotype appeared many times. This chain links TRBV7-2 with TRBJ1-6; the D gene is possibly TRBD1 (6 bases). The CDR3 has 15 residues. Germline CDR1 reads SGHTA; CDR2 reads FQGNSA. V lost 3 bases and J 7 bases, leaving 13 bases between the germline ends. The CDR3 bases are TGTGCCAGCAGCTTGGGACACCTCCGAAATTCACCCCTCCACTTT. As protein: CASSLGHLRNSPLHF. The full variable domain, completed using reference TRBV7-2 and TRBJ1-6, is GAGVSQSPSNKVTEKGKDVELRCDPISGHTALYWYRQSLGQGLEFLIYFQGNSAPDKSGLPSDRFSAERTGGSVSTLTIQRTQQEDSAVYLCASSLGHLRNSPLHFGNGTRLTVT.

The chain has TRBV6-5 and TRBJ2-5, with unresolved D. The V and J ends lost 0 bases and 4 bases respectively, with 12 bases between them. This CDR3 comprises 15 residues. Germline lookup yields CDR1 MNHEY and CDR2 SVGAGI. The CDR3 is CASSYSMTTTETQYF. The CDR3 nucleotides are TGTGCCAGCAGTTACTCGATGACAACAACAGAGACCCAGTACTTC.

Remarks on this clonotype: A much bigger clone sits one base away, suggesting this may be a read error. This chain uses TRBV2 with TRBJ2-7; TRBD2 matches 8 bases. With V trimmed by 6 bases and J by 9 bases, 13 bases remained unmatched. The germline CDR1 and CDR2 sequences are SNHLY and FYNNEI. This CDR3 has 14 amino acids. The CDR3 is CASRFTGTSDGQYF. The CDR3 DNA is TGTGCCAGCAGGTTCACCGGGACTAGTGACGGGCAGTACTTC.

This chain joins TRBV5-4 and TRBJ2-6; perhaps TRBD1 as D (5 bases). Germline V CDR1 and CDR2: SGHNT, YYREEE (reference sequence). The CDR3 totals 18 residues. The V gene lost 0 bases and the J gene lost 1 base, with 14 bases spanning the gap. The CDR3 nucleotides are TGTGCCAGCAGCTTGGGTATTCAGGGTCGTTCTGGGGCCAACGTCCTGACTTTC. It specifies CASSLGIQGRSGANVLTF.

This chain joins TRBV4-2 and TRBJ1-1, with 8 nucleotides matching TRBD1. This CDR3 has 13 amino acids. Per germline, CDR1 LGHNA and CDR2 YNFKEQ. With V trimmed by 2 bases and J by 7 bases, 3 bases remained unmatched. CDR3 amino acids: CASSQNRGYEAFF. CDR3 DNA sequence: TGTGCCAGCAGCCAAAACAGGGGGTATGAAGCTTTCTTT.

In its sample, this clonotype was seen a few times. V usage is TRBV7-9 and J usage is TRBJ2-7; 11 bases line up with TRBD1. Germline-derived CDR1 and CDR2 are SEHNR and FQNEAQ (reference sequence). The CDR3 loop spans 15 amino acids. The trim removed 6 bases at V and 3 bases at J, leaving 7 bases unmatched. The CDR3 region is CASRKPGTGGYEQYF. CDR3 nucleotide sequence: TGTGCCAGCAGAAAGCCGGGGACAGGGGGCTACGAGCAGTACTTC.

This clonotype was seen ten or more times. This rearrangement joins TRBV9 to TRBJ2-5, with D possibly matching TRBD1 (5 bases). The CDR3 consists of 15 residues. Trimming took off 1 base at V and 4 bases at J, with 14 bases between the two ends. Germline loops: CDR1 SGDLS, CDR2 YYNGEE. Here the CDR3 DNA reads TGTGCCAGCAGCGTAAATCCCGGACAACGAGAGACCCAGTACTTC. Its protein is CASSVNPGQRETQYF.

This clonotype was recorded many times. V is TRBV9 and J is TRBJ1-6; D uncertain. The length of the CDR3 is 14 residues. V lost 3 bases and J 5 bases, leaving 9 bases between the germline ends. The V gene's germline CDR1 is SGDLS and CDR2 YYNGEE. The CDR3 is CASSGLTDNSPLHF. The CDR3, as DNA: TGTGCCAGCAGCGGTTTGACGGATAATTCACCCCTCCACTTT.

V usage is TRBV2 and J usage is TRBJ1-2, with unresolved D. The CDR3 totals 10 residues. Between the trimmed V and J ends, which lost 4 bases and 8 bases, there was a span of 5 bases. Germline values: CDR1 SNHLY, CDR2 FYNNEI. The CDR3 loop reads CASSGKGYTF. The CDR3, as DNA: TGTGCCAGCAGTGGGAAGGGCTACACCTTC.

The V call is TRBV25-1, the J call TRBJ2-2; 9 positions agree with TRBD2. V shed 6 bases, J shed 7 bases, and the junction held 15 bases outside the gene matches. This CDR3 comprises 17 residues. Germline values: CDR1 MGHDK, CDR2 SYGVNS. In DNA form, the CDR3 reads TGTGCCAGCAGCTTGTTCGTTAGCGGGAGCGATGGCGGGGAGCTGTTTTTT. It codes for CASSLFVSGSDGGELFF.

The gene calls are TRBV5-1 and TRBJ2-7, with D possibly matching TRBD1 (6 bases). Trimming took 4 bases from V and 4 from J, leaving 15 bases between them. The V gene's germline CDR1 is SGHRS and CDR2 YFSETQ. The CDR3 is made up of 14 amino acids. CDR3 DNA: TGCGCCAGCAGCCCGGGACAAAGGCCATACGAGCAGTACGTC. Encoded protein: CASSPGQRPYEQYV.

J is TRBJ1-2 and V is TRBV25-1, with 7 bases fitting TRBD1. After removal of 5 bases from V and 6 bases from J, the junction contained 9 bases not matched to a gene. Per the germline V gene, CDR1 is MGHDK and CDR2 is SYGVNS. The CDR3 has 14 amino acids. The CDR3 bases are TGTGCCAGCAGTTACATGACAGGGTCCCATGGCTACACCTTC. Translated, it gives CASSYMTGSHGYTF.

This clonotype was seen just once. The chain recombines TRBV29-1 with TRBJ1-1, with a possible D match to TRBD1 (6 bases). This CDR3 has 12 residues. V lost 7 bases to trimming and J lost 6 bases, with 15 bases between them. Germline lookup yields CDR1 SQVTM and CDR2 ANQGSEA. CDR3 nucleotides: TGCAGCGAACTCAGGGGATTGGCTGAAGCTTTCTTT. Its translation: CSELRGLAEAFF.

This clonotype has just a few counts. The J gene is TRBJ2-7, the V gene TRBV9; D not resolved. The CDR3 contains 14 residues. Trimming left V 4 bases short and J 3 bases short, with 14 bases between. Germline CDR1 is SGDLS and CDR2 is YYNGEE. The CDR3 DNA reads TGTGCCAGCAGCCCCCAAAATGTTAACTACGAGCAGTACTTC. Residues: CASSPQNVNYEQYF.

This clonotype appeared a single time. The V and J genes are TRBV2 and TRBJ1-2; D is possibly TRBD1 (5 bases). The germline CDR1 and CDR2 sequences are SNHLY and FYNNEI. Trimming removed 3 bases at V and 8 bases at J, with 13 bases between. CDR3 length: 13 amino acids. The CDR3, as DNA: TGTGCCAGCAGTGAGGAGATGGGGGAGGGCTACACCTTC. Its protein product is CASSEEMGEGYTF.

The table lists this clonotype with many counts. The chain has TRBV12-3 or TRBV12-4 and TRBJ1-6, with D uncertain. The CDR3 contains 17 residues. With 3 bases removed from V and 8 bases from J, the gap between germline ends came to 20 bases. The CDR3 sequence: CASSFKVDLLGDSPLHF. The DNA of the CDR3 is TGTGCCAGCAGTTTCAAGGTCGACCTTCTTGGAGATTCACCCCTCCACTTT.

This clonotype was detected many times. This chain links TRBV9 with TRBJ2-6; D gene ambiguous. The V gene's germline CDR1 is SGDLS and CDR2 YYNGEE. Trimming removed 0 bases from V and 0 bases from J, with 4 bases in between. The CDR3 has 15 amino acids. Here the CDR3 DNA reads TGTGCCAGCAGCGTAGGGCTCTCTGGGGCCAACGTCCTGACTTTC. It codes for CASSVGLSGANVLTF.

The chain joins TRBV15 to TRBJ1-2, with D unresolved. CDR3 length equals 16 residues. CDR1 and CDR2 (germline): LNHNV, YYDKDF (reference sequence). Trimming left V 1 base short and J 6 bases short, with 18 bases between. CDR3 protein: CATSRVLTRSGDGYTF. CDR3 DNA sequence: TGTGCCACCAGCAGAGTTCTGACCCGGAGCGGGGATGGCTACACCTTC. Full variable domain (outside the CDR3, taken from reference TRBV15 and TRBJ1-2): DAMVIQNPRYQVTQFGKPVTLSCSQTLNHNVMYWYQQKSSQAPKLLFHYYDKDFNNEADTPDNFQSRRPNTSFCFLDIRSPGLGDTAMYLCATSRVLTRSGDGYTFGSGTRLTVV.

This clonotype was detected ten times or more. CDR3 nucleotide sequence: TGTGCCAGCAGCCCTAACACCCGGAATTATGGCTACACCTTC. Amino acid sequence: CASSPNTRNYGYTF. The J gene is TRBJ1-2, the V gene TRBV7-2; D remains unclear. The germline V gene encodes CDR1 SGHTA and CDR2 FQGNSA. CDR3 size: 14 residues. V lost 5 bases to trimming and J lost 5 bases, with 15 bases between them.

In its sample, this clonotype was seen once. This may come from a read error, since a much larger clone is one base off. The chain uses TRBV7-2 and TRBJ2-7, with 7 bases fitting TRBD1. Looked up from germline, CDR1 is SGHTA and CDR2 is FQGNSA. This CDR3 has 14 amino acids. In nucleotides, the CDR3 is TGTGCCGGCAGCTTAGGCGACAGGGACTACGAGCAGTACTTC. Encoded protein: CAGSLGDRDYEQYF.

This clonotype appeared a few times. The chain uses TRBV19 and TRBJ2-7; TRBD2 matches at 7 bases. This CDR3 has 15 residues. J was trimmed by 5 bases and V by 5 bases; bases with no gene match: 12. Germline V gives CDR1 LNHDA, CDR2 SQIVND (reference sequence). CDR3 nucleotides: TGTGCCAGTAGTTGGACCGGCGGGAGCGCGAACGAGCAGTACTTC. Amino acid sequence: CASSWTGGSANEQYF.

This clonotype showed up many times. J is TRBJ1-2 and V is TRBV6-6, with D perhaps matching TRBD1 (6 bases). V lost 0 bases, J lost 0 bases, and 8 bases lay in between. The CDR3 length is 15 residues. Germline CDR1 is MNHNY and CDR2 is SVGAGI (reference sequence). The CDR3 region has the DNA TGTGCCAGCAGTTACTCGAGGGGGGCTAACTATGGCTACACCTTC. It yields the protein CASSYSRGANYGYTF.

This clonotype was picked up one time. This chain links TRBV6-2 or TRBV6-3 with TRBJ1-3; possibly TRBD1 for D (5 bases). Between the trimmed V and J ends, which lost 6 bases and 4 bases, there was a span of 16 bases. CDR3 length: 15 amino acids. Per the germline V gene, CDR1 is MNHEY and CDR2 is SVGEGT. The CDR3 nucleotides are TGTGCCAGCAGCCACCTCAGGGTGGACGGAAACACCATATATTTT. Protein: CASSHLRVDGNTIYF.